One and the same sample provided the 28 T cell receptor beta chains below, sequenced in a study of OX40 agonist ivuxolimab in advanced cancers. TCRdb's table, derived via immunoSEQ multiplex PCR, lists solely in-frame clones and lacks some. The data show roughly 64,000 clones, with around 85% seen just once and under 0.85% held by the top ten. Sequences were derived from CD4+ or CD8+ T cells sorted from blood, sampled in a trial of the OX40 agonist ivuxolimab. The receptors originated from an adult with an advanced solid tumor such as melanoma, head and neck, liver or kidney cancer.

The J gene is TRBJ2-6, the V gene TRBV5-6, with D possibly matching TRBD1 (5 bases). The V end was cut by 5 bases, the J end by 2 bases, with 11 bases between. Germline lookup yields CDR1 SGHDT and CDR2 YYEEEE. The CDR3 totals 15 residues. CDR3 in DNA: TGTGCCAGCAGACGTCAGGGTGCTGGGGCCAACGTCCTGACTTTC. Protein product: CASRRQGAGANVLTF.

The chain recombines TRBV7-9 with TRBJ1-4; D is unresolved. CDR1 is SEHNR and CDR2 is FQNEAQ in the germline V gene (reference sequence). The V gene lost 1 base and the J gene lost 0 bases, with 9 bases spanning the gap. The CDR3 extends over 16 amino acids. Written as DNA, the CDR3 is TGTGCCAGCAGCTTAGGCAGCACCGCAACTAATGAAAAACTGTTTTTT. Translated, it gives CASSLGSTATNEKLFF.

The chain employs TRBV30 and TRBJ1-4, with D tentatively TRBD1 (5 bases). Per germline, CDR1 GTSNPN and CDR2 SVGIG (reference sequence). The V end was cut by 7 bases, the J end by 0 bases, with 9 bases between. CDR3 length: 13 residues. The DNA for the CDR3 is TGTGCCTTACGACAGACAACTAATGAAAAACTGTTTTTT. Its protein is CALRQTTNEKLFF.

The chain couples TRBV7-3 to TRBJ2-6; 8 bases are shared with TRBD2. Germline V CDR1 and CDR2: SGHTA, FQGTGA. The CDR3 loop spans 17 amino acids. Trimming cost V 8 bases and J 0 bases; bases outside gene matches: 9. The CDR3 sequence is CASGGGPGTSGANVLTF. CDR3 DNA: TGTGCCAGCGGCGGGGGGCCCGGGACCTCTGGGGCCAACGTCCTGACTTTC. Full variable domain (outside the CDR3, taken from reference TRBV7-3 and TRBJ2-6): GAGVSQTPSNKVTEKGKYVELRCDPISGHTALYWYRQSLGQGPEFLIYFQGTGAADDSGLPNDRFFAVRPEGSVSTLKIQRTERGDSAVYLCASGGGPGTSGANVLTFGAGSRLTVL.

The chain uses TRBV19 and TRBJ1-5, with TRBD1 as a possible D gene (5 bases). Germline V CDR1 and CDR2: LNHDA, SQIVND (reference sequence). The CDR3 has 13 residues. V was cut by 9 bases and J by 5 bases, with 14 bases left in between. The CDR3 here is CASNRFSDQPQHF. The CDR3 nucleotides read TGTGCCAGCAACAGGTTCTCGGATCAGCCCCAGCATTTT.

This clone appeared once. Other DNA variants within this sample encode the same CDR3. V is TRBV5-6 and J is TRBJ2-1; no firm D call. Trimming cost V 4 bases and J 4 bases, with 3 bases left between them. Germline loops: CDR1 SGHDT, CDR2 YYEEEE. The CDR3 runs 11 residues. The CDR3 sequence is CASSTYNEQFF. The CDR3 DNA is TGTGCCAGCAGCACGTACAATGAGCAGTTCTTC. Looking up the rest from reference TRBV5-6 and TRBJ2-1 gives the full variable domain: DAGVTQSPTHLIKTRGQQVTLRCSPKSGHDTVSWYQQALGQGPQFIFQYYEEEERQRGNFPDRFSGHQFPNYSSELNVNALLLGDSALYLCASSTYNEQFFGPGTRLTVL.

This chain links TRBV27 with TRBJ2-7; 10 bases map to TRBD1. Germline assignment: CDR1 MNHEY and CDR2 SMNVEV (reference sequence). This CDR3 is 15 amino acids long. V shed 2 bases and J 4 bases; nucleotides not matched to a gene: 5. The CDR3 loop reads CASSLRQGARYEQYF. In DNA, the CDR3 is TGTGCCAGCAGTTTAAGACAGGGGGCGCGATACGAGCAGTACTTC.

The V gene is TRBV5-1, the J gene TRBJ1-5; D possibly corresponds to TRBD1 (6 bases). The CDR3 runs to 14 residues. V was trimmed by 0 bases and J by 10 bases, leaving 14 bases between them. Germline lookup yields CDR1 SGHRS and CDR2 YFSETQ. CDR3 bases: TGCGCCAGCAGCTTGGCCCCAGGGGTAAAACCCCAGCATTTT. It yields the protein CASSLAPGVKPQHF.

This chain links TRBV23-1 with TRBJ2-5, with D possibly TRBD1 on 6 matching bases. TRBV23-1 is an open reading frame, and its role is uncertain. There are 17 residues in the CDR3. The germline V and J ends were trimmed by 0 bases and 5 bases, with 19 bases remaining between them. The CDR3 region is CASSQSGQGYERETQYF. DNA for the CDR3: TGCGCCAGCAGTCAATCTGGGCAGGGGTATGAGAGGGAGACCCAGTACTTC.

This chain connects TRBV19 to TRBJ2-1; D possibly uses TRBD1 or TRBD2 (5 bases each). V lost 7 bases, J lost 10 bases, and 17 bases lay in between. CDR1 LNHDA and CDR2 SQIVND come from the germline V gene (reference sequence). The CDR3 sequence is 13 residues long. CDR3 residues: CASMAGPGAEQFF. Here the CDR3 DNA reads TGTGCCAGTATGGCAGGACCCGGGGCCGAGCAGTTCTTC.

The chain is built from TRBV2 and TRBJ1-5, with D perhaps matching TRBD1 (5 bases). This CDR3 comprises 12 residues. CDR1 and CDR2 from the germline V gene are SNHLY and FYNNEI. Trimming stripped 2 bases from V and 6 bases from J, with 5 bases between. Here the CDR3 reads CASSERGQPQHF. The CDR3, as DNA: TGTGCCAGCAGTGAAAGGGGTCAGCCCCAGCATTTT.

V and J are TRBV10-3 and TRBJ1-4; D may be TRBD1 (5 bases). V was shortened by 2 bases and J by 0 bases, with 13 bases between the two germline ends. CDR3 size: 17 residues. The germline CDR1 and CDR2 sequences are ENHRY and SYGVKD. The chain's CDR3 is CAISEQGDRATNEKLFF. CDR3 nucleotide sequence: TGTGCCATCAGTGAGCAAGGGGACCGTGCAACTAATGAAAAACTGTTTTTT.

The count of this clone is one. The CDR3 loop reads CASSLSGGTTNEKLFF. The DNA for the CDR3 is TGCGCCAGCAGCTTGTCAGGGGGCACAACTAATGAAAAACTGTTTTTT. The rearrangement joins TRBV5-1 to TRBJ1-4, with TRBD1 matching over 8 bases. The V segment lost 1 base and the J segment 0 bases; nucleotides outside the gene matches: 2. In germline, CDR1 is SGHRS, CDR2 YFSETQ. The CDR3 has 16 residues.

In its sample, this clone was seen once. J is TRBJ2-7 and V is TRBV6-5; no clear D gene. This CDR3 comprises 13 residues. The germline CDR1 and CDR2 sequences are MNHEY and SVGAGI. V dropped 2 bases and J dropped 4 bases, with 9 bases sitting between them. CDR3 sequence: CASSYGVGYEQYF. DNA for the CDR3: TGTGCCAGCAGTTACGGAGTCGGATACGAGCAGTACTTC.

This chain uses TRBV6-5 with TRBJ2-7; no firm D call. The CDR3 has 13 residues. Trimming shortened V by 11 bases and J by 2 bases, and 16 bases separated the two germline ends. Germline V CDR1 and CDR2: MNHEY, SVGAGI. CDR3: CACRGPPAYEQYF. The CDR3 bases are TGTGCCTGCCGCGGCCCACCAGCCTACGAGCAGTACTTC.

This rearrangement joins TRBV19 to TRBJ2-2; 9 nucleotides align to TRBD1. Germline loops: CDR1 LNHDA, CDR2 SQIVND (reference sequence). After removal of 9 bases from V and 9 bases from J, the junction contained 5 bases not matched to a gene. The CDR3 covers 12 residues. CDR3 in DNA: TGTGCCAGCGGGACAGGGTATAGGGAGCTGTTTTTT. It encodes CASGTGYRELFF.

The chain couples TRBV19 to TRBJ1-5, with D maybe TRBD1 (5 bases). Germline CDR1 and CDR2: LNHDA and SQIVND (reference sequence). Trimming took off 6 bases at V and 0 bases at J, with 18 bases between the two ends. The CDR3 covers 17 residues. DNA for the CDR3: TGTGCCAGTAGGGCGCCTGGGACGGCTTATAGCAATCAGCCCCAGCATTTT. Its translation is CASRAPGTAYSNQPQHF.

This clone was recorded once. CDR3 protein: CASSLDPGVNTEAFF. Here the CDR3 DNA reads TGTGCCAGCAGCTTGGACCCGGGCGTGAACACTGAAGCTTTCTTT. This chain connects TRBV5-4 to TRBJ1-1, with D hard to call. CDR1 is SGHNT and CDR2 is YYREEE in the germline V gene (reference sequence). This CDR3 is 15 amino acids long. Trimming removed 0 bases from V and 0 bases from J, with 9 bases in between.

The chain links TRBV5-1 to TRBJ2-1; perhaps TRBD1 as D (6 bases). The germline V gene has CDR1 SGHRS and CDR2 YFSETQ. Trimming took off 5 bases at V and 4 bases at J, with 10 bases between the two ends. This CDR3 has 13 amino acids. This chain's CDR3 is CASRAGEYNEQFF. In DNA form, the CDR3 reads TGCGCCAGCAGGGCAGGGGAATACAATGAGCAGTTCTTC.

This clone appeared a single time. This rearrangement joins TRBV5-4 to TRBJ2-1, with TRBD2 matching over 11 bases. The CDR3 is made up of 16 amino acids. Germline CDR1 SGHNT, CDR2 YYREEE (reference sequence). Unmatched junction bases numbered 12, after V lost 4 bases and J lost 9 bases. The CDR3 sequence: CASSPRLAGNQGEQFF. The CDR3 DNA sequence: TGTGCCAGCAGCCCCCGACTAGCGGGGAATCAGGGTGAGCAGTTCTTC.

The chain joins TRBV28 to TRBJ1-2; D ambiguous. This CDR3 contains 14 residues. V dropped 4 bases and J dropped 8 bases, with 17 bases sitting between them. Germline V gene sequence: CDR1 MDHEN, CDR2 SYDVKM. Here the CDR3 reads CASSSLTPAEGYTF. The CDR3 DNA reads as TGTGCCAGCAGTTCCCTGACACCGGCGGAAGGCTACACCTTC.

This clone was recorded a few times. V usage is TRBV29-1 and J usage is TRBJ2-2; 7 bases agree with TRBD1. V lost 4 bases, J lost 2 bases, and 4 bases stayed unmatched. This CDR3 is built from 14 residues. Germline CDR1 SQVTM, CDR2 ANQGSEA. CDR3 sequence: CSVGTGANTGELFF. DNA of the CDR3: TGCAGCGTTGGCACAGGGGCCAACACCGGGGAGCTGTTTTTT.

The sample holds one count of this clone. This chain uses TRBV7-2 with TRBJ2-3, with D hard to call. This CDR3 region has 15 residues. The V gene lost 3 bases and the J gene lost 2 bases, with 12 bases spanning the gap. Germline V gene data show CDR1 as SGHTA and CDR2 as FQGNSA. CDR3 amino acids: CASSFMSRNTDTQYF. The CDR3, as DNA: TGTGCCAGCAGCTTTATGTCACGGAACACAGATACGCAGTATTTT.

This chain uses TRBV7-9 with TRBJ2-1; 9 nucleotides agree with TRBD2. V lost 7 bases, J lost 4 bases, and 8 bases stayed unmatched. Per germline, CDR1 SEHNR and CDR2 FQNEAQ (reference sequence). The length of the CDR3 is 15 residues. CDR3 coding DNA: TGTGCCAGCACCCGGGGGCTAGCGGGGTACAATGAGCAGTTCTTC. Translation gives CASTRGLAGYNEQFF. Together with reference TRBV7-9 and TRBJ2-1, the CDR3 gives the full variable domain: DTGVSQNPRHKITKRGQNVTFRCDPISEHNRLYWYRQTLGQGPEFLTYFQNEAQLEKSRLLSDRFSAERPKGSFSTLEIQRTEQGDSAMYLCASTRGLAGYNEQFFGPGTRLTVL.

J is TRBJ1-6 and V is TRBV6-1; D unresolved. The CDR3 has 14 amino acids. CDR1 and CDR2 from the germline V gene are MNHNS and SASEGT. The V and J ends lost 6 bases and 0 bases respectively, with 6 bases between them. The CDR3 region is CASRQNSYNSPLHF. CDR3 in DNA: TGTGCCAGCAGGCAAAACTCCTATAATTCACCCCTCCACTTT.

This chain connects TRBV6-1 to TRBJ1-2; no firm D call. The CDR3 extends over 14 amino acids. V was cut by 8 bases and J by 6 bases, with 19 bases left in between. CDR1 MNHNS and CDR2 SASEGT come from the germline V gene. Written as DNA, the CDR3 is TGTGCCAGCGGGGTGGATTTTAGTGGGAATGGCTACACCTTC. Its protein is CASGVDFSGNGYTF.

The rearrangement links TRBV5-5 to TRBJ2-7; 7 bases line up with TRBD2. J lost 2 bases, V lost 5 bases, and 10 bases had no gene match. Germline-derived CDR1 and CDR2 are SGHKS and YYEKEE (reference sequence). The CDR3 has 15 residues. For the CDR3, the DNA is TGTGCCAGCAGTCTGATGGGGCTAGCGGCCTACGAGCAGTACTTC. This gives the protein CASSLMGLAAYEQYF.

The DNA of the CDR3 is TGTGCCAGCAGCCCCAAAGGTCCCCGCAGCACTAACTATGGCTACACCTTC. Amino acid sequence: CASSPKGPRSTNYGYTF. The chain carries TRBV27 and TRBJ1-2, with D unclear. Germline CDR1 MNHEY, CDR2 SMNVEV (reference sequence). V gave up 6 bases and J gave up 0 bases, with 20 bases separating them. The CDR3 is 17 residues long.